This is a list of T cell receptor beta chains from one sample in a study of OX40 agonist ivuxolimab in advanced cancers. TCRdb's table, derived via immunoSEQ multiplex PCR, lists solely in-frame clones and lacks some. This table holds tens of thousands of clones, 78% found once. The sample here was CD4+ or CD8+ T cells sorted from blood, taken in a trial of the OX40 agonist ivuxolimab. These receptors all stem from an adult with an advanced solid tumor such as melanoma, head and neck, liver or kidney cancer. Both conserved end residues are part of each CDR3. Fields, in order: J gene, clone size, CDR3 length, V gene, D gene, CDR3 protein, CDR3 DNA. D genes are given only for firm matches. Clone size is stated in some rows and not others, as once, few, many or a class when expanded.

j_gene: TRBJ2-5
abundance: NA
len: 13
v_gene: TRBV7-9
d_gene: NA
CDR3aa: CASSSPYQETQYF
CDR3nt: TGTGCCAGCAGCTCCCCCTACCAAGAGACCCAGTACTTC

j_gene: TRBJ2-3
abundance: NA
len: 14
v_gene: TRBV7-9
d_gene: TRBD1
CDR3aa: CASSLGTASDTQYF
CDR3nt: TGTGCCAGCAGCCTAGGGACAGCATCAGATACGCAGTATTTT

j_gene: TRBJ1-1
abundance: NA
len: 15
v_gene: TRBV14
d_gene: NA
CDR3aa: CASSQGWGLNTEAFF
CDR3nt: TGTGCCAGCAGCCAAGGGTGGGGCCTGAACACTGAAGCTTTCTTT

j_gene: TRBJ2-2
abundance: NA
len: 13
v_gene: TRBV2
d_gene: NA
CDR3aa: CGVRVENTGELFF
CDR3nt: TGTGGTGTAAGAGTAGAGAACACCGGGGAGCTGTTTTTT

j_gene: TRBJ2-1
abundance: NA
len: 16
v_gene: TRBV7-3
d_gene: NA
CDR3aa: CASSLTPGLVGHEQFF
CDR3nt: TGTGCCAGCAGCTTAACCCCCGGGCTAGTTGGGCATGAGCAGTTCTTC

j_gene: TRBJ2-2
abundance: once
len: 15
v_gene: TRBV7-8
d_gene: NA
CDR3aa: CASSFQEGATGELFF
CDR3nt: TGTGCCAGCAGCTTTCAGGAGGGGGCTACCGGGGAGCTGTTTTTT

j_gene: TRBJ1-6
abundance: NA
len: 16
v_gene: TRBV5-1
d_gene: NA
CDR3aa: CASSLVPSSYNSPLHF
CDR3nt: TGCGCCAGCAGCTTGGTCCCGAGCTCCTATAATTCACCCCTCCACTTT

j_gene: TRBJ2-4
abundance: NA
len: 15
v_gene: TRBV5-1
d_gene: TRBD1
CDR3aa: CASSWTGGSKNIQYF
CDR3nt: TGCGCCAGCAGCTGGACAGGGGGCTCCAAAAACATTCAGTACTTC

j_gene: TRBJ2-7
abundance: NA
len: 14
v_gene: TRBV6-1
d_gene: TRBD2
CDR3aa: CASAVEGGPHEQYF
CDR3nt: TGTGCCAGTGCAGTAGAGGGAGGGCCCCACGAGCAGTACTTC

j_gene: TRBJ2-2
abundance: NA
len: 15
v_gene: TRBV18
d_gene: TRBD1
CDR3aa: CASSLGQGATGELFF
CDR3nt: TGTGCCAGCTCACTCGGACAGGGAGCCACCGGGGAGCTGTTTTTT

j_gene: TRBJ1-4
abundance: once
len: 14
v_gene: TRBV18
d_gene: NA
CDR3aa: CASSLERSNEKLFF
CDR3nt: TGTGCCAGCTCCTTAGAGCGGTCTAATGAAAAACTGTTTTTT

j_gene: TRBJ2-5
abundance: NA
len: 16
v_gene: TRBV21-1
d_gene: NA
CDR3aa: CATSERQWGPAETQYF
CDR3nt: TGTGCCACCTCAGAGCGCCAGTGGGGGCCTGCGGAGACCCAGTACTTC

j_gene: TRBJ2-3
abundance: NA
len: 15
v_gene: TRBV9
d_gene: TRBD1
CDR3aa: CASSARGSSTDTQYF
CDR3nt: TGTGCCAGCAGCGCCAGGGGGTCTAGCACAGATACGCAGTATTTT

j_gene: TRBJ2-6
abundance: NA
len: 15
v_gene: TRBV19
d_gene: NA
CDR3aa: CASSVATSGANVLTF
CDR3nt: TGTGCCAGTAGTGTCGCCACCTCTGGGGCCAACGTCCTGACTTTC

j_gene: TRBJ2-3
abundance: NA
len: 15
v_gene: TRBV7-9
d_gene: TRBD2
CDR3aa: CASSLAGGSTDTQYF
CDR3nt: TGTGCCAGCAGCTTAGCGGGAGGGAGCACAGATACGCAGTATTTT

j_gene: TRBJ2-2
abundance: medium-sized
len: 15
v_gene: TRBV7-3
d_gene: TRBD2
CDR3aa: CASSPAGVGTGELFF
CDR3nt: TGTGCCAGCAGCCCAGCGGGAGTTGGGACCGGGGAGCTGTTTTTT

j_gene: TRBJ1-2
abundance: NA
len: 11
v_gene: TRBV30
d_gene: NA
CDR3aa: CAWNSNYGYTF
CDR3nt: TGTGCCTGGAACTCTAACTATGGCTACACCTTC

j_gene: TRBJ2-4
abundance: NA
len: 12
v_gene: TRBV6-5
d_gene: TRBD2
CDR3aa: CASIGTSGSQYF
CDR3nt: TGTGCCAGCATTGGGACTAGCGGGTCCCAGTACTTC

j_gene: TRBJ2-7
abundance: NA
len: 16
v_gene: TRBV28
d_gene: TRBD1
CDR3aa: CASSPWDRNSYYEQYF
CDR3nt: TGTGCCAGCAGCCCATGGGACAGGAACTCCTACTACGAGCAGTACTTC

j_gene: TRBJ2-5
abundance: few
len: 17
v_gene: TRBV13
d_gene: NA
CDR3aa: CASSLALGGRRGETQYF
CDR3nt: TGTGCCAGCAGCTTAGCCCTGGGGGGGCGCCGGGGAGAGACCCAGTACTTC

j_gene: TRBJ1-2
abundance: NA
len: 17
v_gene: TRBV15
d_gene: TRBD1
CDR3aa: CATSREDRGRRNLGYTF
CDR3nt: TGTGCCACCAGCAGAGAGGACAGGGGGCGGAGGAATCTTGGCTACACCTTC

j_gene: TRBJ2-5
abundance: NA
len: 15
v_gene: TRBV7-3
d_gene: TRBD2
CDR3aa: CASSLGTRALETQYF
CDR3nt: TGTGCCAGCAGCTTGGGGACTAGGGCCCTAGAGACCCAGTACTTC

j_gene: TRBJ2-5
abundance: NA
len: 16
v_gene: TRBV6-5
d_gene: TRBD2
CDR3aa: CASSYGRGGRDETQYF
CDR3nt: TGTGCCAGCAGTTACGGTCGGGGGGGCCGGGATGAGACCCAGTACTTC

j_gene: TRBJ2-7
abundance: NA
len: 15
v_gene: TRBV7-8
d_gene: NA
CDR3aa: CASSLGPADSYEQYF
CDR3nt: TGTGCCAGCAGCTTAGGTCCAGCAGACTCCTACGAGCAGTACTTC

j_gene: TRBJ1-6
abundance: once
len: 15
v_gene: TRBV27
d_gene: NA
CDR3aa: CASSGQQNINSPLHF
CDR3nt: TGTGCCAGCAGCGGACAGCAAAATATAAATTCACCCCTCCACTTT

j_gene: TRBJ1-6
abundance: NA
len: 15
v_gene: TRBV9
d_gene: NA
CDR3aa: CASSGATGGTSPLHF
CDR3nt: TGTGCCAGCAGCGGAGCAACAGGTGGGACTTCACCCCTCCACTTT

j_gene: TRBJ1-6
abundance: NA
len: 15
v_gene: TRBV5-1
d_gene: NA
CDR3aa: CASSLGYSDNSPLHF
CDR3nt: TGTGCCAGCAGCTTGGGGTACAGCGATAATTCACCCCTCCACTTT

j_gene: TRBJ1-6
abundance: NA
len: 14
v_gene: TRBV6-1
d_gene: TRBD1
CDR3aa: CASGRDRANSPLHF
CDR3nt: TGTGCCAGCGGGAGGGACAGGGCGAATTCACCCCTCCACTTT

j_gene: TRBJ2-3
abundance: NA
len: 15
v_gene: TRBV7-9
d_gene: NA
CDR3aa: CASSLGEGITDTQYF
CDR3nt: TGTGCCAGCAGCTTAGGTGAGGGCATCACAGATACGCAGTATTTT

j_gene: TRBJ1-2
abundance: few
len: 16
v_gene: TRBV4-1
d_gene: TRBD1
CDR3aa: CASSQGRGGQLYGYTF
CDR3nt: TGCGCCAGCAGCCAAGGGAGAGGGGGACAGCTCTATGGCTACACCTTC

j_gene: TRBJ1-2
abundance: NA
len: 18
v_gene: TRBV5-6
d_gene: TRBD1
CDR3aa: CASSQFRDRATPFYGYTF
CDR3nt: TGTGCCAGCAGTCAGTTCCGGGACAGGGCCACCCCCTTCTATGGCTACACCTTC

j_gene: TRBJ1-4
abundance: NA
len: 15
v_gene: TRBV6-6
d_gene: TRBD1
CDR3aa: CASSSLKQGAEKLFF
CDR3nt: TGTGCCAGCAGTTCCCTTAAGCAGGGGGCAGAAAAACTGTTTTTT

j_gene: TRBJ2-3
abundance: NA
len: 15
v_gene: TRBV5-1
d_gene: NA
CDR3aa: CASSLALAGTDTQYF
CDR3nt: TGCGCCAGCAGCTTGGCCCTCGCGGGCACAGATACGCAGTATTTT

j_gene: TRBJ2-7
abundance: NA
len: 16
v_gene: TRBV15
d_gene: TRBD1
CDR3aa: CATSRDFRGSLYEQYF
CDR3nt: TGTGCCACCAGCAGAGATTTCAGGGGGAGTTTATACGAGCAGTACTTC

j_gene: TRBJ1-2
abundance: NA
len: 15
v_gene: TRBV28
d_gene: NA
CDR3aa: CASSSRSSMNYGYTF
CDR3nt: TGTGCCAGCAGTTCCCGGTCCAGCATGAACTATGGCTACACCTTC

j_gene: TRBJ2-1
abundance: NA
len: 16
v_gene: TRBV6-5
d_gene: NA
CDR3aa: CASSYTGAHSYNEQFF
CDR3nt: TGTGCCAGCAGTTACACGGGGGCCCACTCCTACAATGAGCAGTTCTTC

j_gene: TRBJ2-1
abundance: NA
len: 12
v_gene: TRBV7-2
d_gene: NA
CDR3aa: CASSLGGTEQFF
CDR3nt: TGTGCCAGCAGCTTAGGCGGCACGGAGCAGTTCTTC

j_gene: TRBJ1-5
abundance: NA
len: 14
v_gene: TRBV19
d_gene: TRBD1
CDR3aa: CASRDRGDNQPQHF
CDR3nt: TGTGCCAGTCGTGACAGGGGAGACAATCAGCCCCAGCATTTT

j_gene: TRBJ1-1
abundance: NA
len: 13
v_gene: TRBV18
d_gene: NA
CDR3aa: CASSSRDRTEAFF
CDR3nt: TGTGCCAGCTCGTCCCGGGACCGCACTGAAGCTTTCTTT

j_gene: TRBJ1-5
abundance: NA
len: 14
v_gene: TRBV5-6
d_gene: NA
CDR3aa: CASSTGDSNQPQHF
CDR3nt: TGTGCCAGCAGCACGGGGGATAGCAATCAGCCCCAGCATTTT

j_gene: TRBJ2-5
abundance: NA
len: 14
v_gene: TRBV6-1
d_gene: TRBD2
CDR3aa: CASSGERGTETQYF
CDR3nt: TGTGCCAGCAGTGGCGAGCGGGGAACGGAGACCCAGTACTTC

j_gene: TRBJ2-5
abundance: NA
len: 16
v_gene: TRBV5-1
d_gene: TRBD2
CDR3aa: CASSPGHSGVRETQYF
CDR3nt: TGCGCCAGCAGCCCCGGACATAGCGGGGTACGAGAGACCCAGTACTTC

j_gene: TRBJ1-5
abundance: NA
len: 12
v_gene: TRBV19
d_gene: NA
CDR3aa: CASRRGDQPQHF
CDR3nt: TGTGCCAGTAGACGGGGGGACCAGCCCCAGCATTTT

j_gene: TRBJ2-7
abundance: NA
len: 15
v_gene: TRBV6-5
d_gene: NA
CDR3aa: CASSYSTGGTYEQYF
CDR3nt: TGTGCCAGCAGTTACTCCACAGGCGGGACCTACGAGCAGTACTTC

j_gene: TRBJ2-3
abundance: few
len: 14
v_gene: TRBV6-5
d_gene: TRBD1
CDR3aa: CASSPDRGRDTQYF
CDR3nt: TGTGCCAGCAGCCCCGACAGGGGGAGGGATACGCAGTATTTT

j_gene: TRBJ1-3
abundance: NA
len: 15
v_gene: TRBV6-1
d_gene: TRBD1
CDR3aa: CASSTNRGLGNTIYF
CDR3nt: TGTGCCAGCAGTACGAACAGGGGCCTTGGAAACACCATATATTTT

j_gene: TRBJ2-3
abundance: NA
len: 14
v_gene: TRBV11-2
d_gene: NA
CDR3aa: CASSPEAGTDTQYF
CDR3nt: TGTGCCAGCAGCCCGGAGGCGGGCACAGATACGCAGTATTTT

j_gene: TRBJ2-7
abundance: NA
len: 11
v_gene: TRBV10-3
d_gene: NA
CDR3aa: CAISNDYEQYF
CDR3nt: TGTGCCATCAGTAACGACTACGAGCAGTACTTC

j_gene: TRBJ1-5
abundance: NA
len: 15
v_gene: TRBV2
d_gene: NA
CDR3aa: CASSVEGFLNQPQHF
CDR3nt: TGTGCCAGCAGTGTGGAGGGGTTCCTCAATCAGCCCCAGCATTTT

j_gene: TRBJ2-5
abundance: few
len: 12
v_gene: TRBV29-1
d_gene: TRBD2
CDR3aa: CSVAGEGETQYF
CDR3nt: TGCAGCGTTGCCGGGGAGGGAGAGACCCAGTACTTC